Presented here are 31 T cell receptor beta chains from one specimen sequenced in a study of cytomegalovirus exposure and HLA in healthy donors. Use of 60 Vbeta and 13 Jbeta primers characterized the PCR. Clones were read by immunoSEQ multiplex PCR, and TCRdb kept only the in-frame ones, dropping some. The sample lists roughly 68,000 clones, over 75% occurring once. Sequenced input: PBMCs. These receptors were taken from a male donor in good health and CMV-seropositive.

V usage is TRBV29-1 and J usage is TRBJ2-7; 7 bases map to TRBD1. The ends lost 5 bases at V and 4 bases at J; junction bases unmatched: 11. The CDR3 sequence is 14 residues long. CDR1 and CDR2 from the germline V gene are SQVTM and ANQGSEA. CDR3 sequence: CSVRGLQGVYEQYF. The CDR3 coding sequence is TGCAGCGTTCGGGGTCTCCAGGGGGTGTACGAGCAGTACTTC.

The chain is built from TRBV4-1 and TRBJ1-2; tentatively, D is TRBD1 (6 bases). Trimming left V 3 bases short and J 6 bases short, with 23 bases between. The CDR3 sequence is 17 residues long. CDR1 is MGHRA and CDR2 is YSYEKL in the germline V gene. The CDR3 DNA reads as TGCGCCAGCAGCCAGGAAGGAACAGGGTCTTCTCGTGATGGCTACACCTTC. The encoded protein is CASSQEGTGSSRDGYTF.

The rearrangement links TRBV7-8 to TRBJ1-2; D is undetermined. V lost 5 bases and J 8 bases, leaving 21 bases between the germline ends. CDR1 is SGHVS, CDR2 FQNEAQ, per germline. The length of the CDR3 is 15 residues. CDR3 coding DNA: TGTGCCAGCAGCCCACCCGGACGGGGATGGGAGGGCTACACCTTC. As protein: CASSPPGRGWEGYTF.

The chain is built from TRBV9 and TRBJ2-1; 10 nucleotides align to TRBD2. CDR3 length: 16 amino acids. V lost 3 bases and J lost 0; bases outside the gene matches: 3. The germline CDR1 and CDR2 sequences are SGDLS and YYNGEE. CDR3 loop: CASSGRTSGSYNEQFF. Here the CDR3 DNA reads TGTGCCAGCAGCGGCCGGACTAGCGGCTCCTACAATGAGCAGTTCTTC.

This clone was detected a few times. V and J are TRBV7-2 and TRBJ2-2; 9 bases are a match to TRBD1. V trimming: 8 bases; J trimming: 4 bases; junction bases outside the gene matches: 8. The CDR3 has 15 residues. Germline CDR1 reads SGHTA; CDR2 reads FQGNSA. The CDR3 nucleotides read TGTGCCAGCGGGACAGGGACCACTAGCACCGGGGAGCTGTTTTTT. It specifies CASGTGTTSTGELFF.

This chain joins TRBV28 and TRBJ1-1, with 9 bases aligning to TRBD1. This CDR3 is 13 amino acids long. After removal of 2 bases from V and 10 bases from J, the junction contained 5 bases not matched to a gene. Germline V gene data show CDR1 as MDHEN and CDR2 as SYDVKM. Written as DNA, the CDR3 is TGTGCCAGCAGTTTAGGACAGGGGCTCGGAGCTTTCTTT. It yields the protein CASSLGQGLGAFF.

V and J are TRBV19 and TRBJ2-7, with D perhaps TRBD1 (6 bases). The CDR3 loop spans 14 amino acids. Trimming pared 6 bases from V and 4 bases from J, leaving 16 bases between. Germline CDR1 reads LNHDA; CDR2 reads SQIVND (reference sequence). The CDR3 DNA reads as TGTGCCAGTAGCTTGACAGGTGGGTTTTACGAGCAGTACTTC. Its protein is CASSLTGGFYEQYF. The full variable domain, completed using reference TRBV19 and TRBJ2-7, is DGGITQSPKYLFRKEGQNVTLSCEQNLNHDAMYWYRQDPGQGLRLIYYSQIVNDFQKGDIAEGYSVSREKKESFPLTVTSAQKNPTAFYLCASSLTGGFYEQYFGPGTRLTVT.

The V and J genes are TRBV4-1 and TRBJ2-1; 7 nucleotides match TRBD1. The CDR3 has 17 residues. V was pared by 0 bases and J by 1 base, with 6 bases of the junction left unmatched. The germline V gene has CDR1 MGHRA and CDR2 YSYEKL. In nucleotides, the CDR3 is TGCGCCAGCAGCCAAGACGACAGGGCCCAATCCTACAATGAGCAGTTCTTC. Encoded protein: CASSQDDRAQSYNEQFF.

V gene TRBV7-9 combines with J gene TRBJ1-2; D is unresolved. There are 14 residues in the CDR3. V was pared by 4 bases and J by 4 bases, with 13 bases between. CDR1 is SEHNR and CDR2 is FQNEAQ in the germline V gene (reference sequence). The CDR3 nucleotides are TGTGCCAGCAGCTCAACAGCTACTGCCTATGGCTACACCTTC. Its protein is CASSSTATAYGYTF.

The rearrangement links TRBV9 to TRBJ2-3; maybe TRBD2 (5 bases). V was trimmed by 3 bases and J by 0 bases, leaving 11 bases between them. This CDR3 has 15 residues. Germline values: CDR1 SGDLS, CDR2 YYNGEE. CDR3 sequence (DNA): TGTGCCAGCAGCGCCTCACTAGACAGCACAGATACGCAGTATTTT. It yields the protein CASSASLDSTDTQYF.

The rearrangement joins TRBV29-1 to TRBJ2-7, with 9 bases identical to TRBD1. Germline V gene data show CDR1 as SQVTM and CDR2 as ANQGSEA. The CDR3 is 13 amino acids. V lost 4 bases and J lost 2; bases outside the gene matches: 3. The CDR3 nucleotides are TGCAGCGTTGTAGGGACAGGGACCTACGAGCAGTACTTC. It specifies CSVVGTGTYEQYF.

This clone was counted between two and nine times. The chain recombines TRBV30 with TRBJ2-5, with TRBD2 matching over 7 bases. V lost 2 bases, J lost 5 bases, and 5 bases stayed unmatched. The CDR3 sequence is 13 residues long. Germline V gene sequence: CDR1 GTSNPN, CDR2 SVGIG (reference sequence). The CDR3 sequence is CAWSYGLGETQYF. In DNA form, the CDR3 reads TGTGCCTGGAGTTACGGACTAGGGGAGACCCAGTACTTC.

V gene TRBV7-9 combines with J gene TRBJ1-1; a weak D match, TRBD1 (5 bases). The CDR3 spans 15 residues. CDR1 is SEHNR, CDR2 FQNEAQ, per germline (reference sequence). V was clipped by 0 bases and J by 2 bases, with 10 bases between them. In DNA form, the CDR3 reads TGTGCCAGCAGCTTAGCGGGTGGACACAACACTGAAGCTTTCTTT. Amino acids: CASSLAGGHNTEAFF.

In DNA form, the CDR3 reads TGTGCCAGTAGTATGGAGGGCTCCGGGGAGCTGTTTTTT. Translating gives CASSMEGSGELFF. V gene TRBV19 combines with J gene TRBJ2-2; perhaps TRBD2 as D (6 bases). The V end lost 3 bases, the J end lost 6 bases, and 8 bases lay between the germline ends. The CDR3 contains 13 residues. The germline gives CDR1 LNHDA, CDR2 SQIVND (reference sequence).

The rearrangement uses TRBV11-2 and TRBJ1-2, with 10 bases matching TRBD1. This CDR3 has 17 amino acids. J gave up 5 bases and V 5 bases, and 14 bases lay outside the gene matches. Germline V gene lookup returns CDR1 SGHAT and CDR2 FQNNGV. The chain's CDR3 is CASSPDPGQGRRYGYTF. CDR3 in DNA: TGTGCCAGCAGCCCTGACCCGGGACAGGGGAGAAGGTATGGCTACACCTTC.

V usage is TRBV4-3 and J usage is TRBJ1-2; D ambiguous. CDR1 LGHNA and CDR2 YSLEER come from the germline V gene. The CDR3 covers 17 residues. Trimming stripped 0 bases from V and 1 base from J, with 15 bases between. The CDR3 here is CASSQEIKQPVNYGYTF. DNA of the CDR3: TGCGCCAGCAGCCAAGAGATTAAACAGCCGGTTAACTATGGCTACACCTTC.

The V and J genes are TRBV4-2 and TRBJ1-2; 8 positions match TRBD1. Trimming at V came to 4 bases and at J to 8 bases, leaving 9 bases not matched to a gene. Per germline, CDR1 LGHNA and CDR2 YNFKEQ. This CDR3 has 14 amino acids. Written as DNA, the CDR3 is TGTGCCAGCAGCCGAGAGACAGGGGCGGGAGGCTACACCTTC. Its protein product is CASSRETGAGGYTF.

The V gene is TRBV6-5, the J gene TRBJ2-7; tentative D call: TRBD1 (6 bases). The germline V gene encodes CDR1 MNHEY and CDR2 SVGAGI. V dropped 2 bases and J dropped 5 bases, with 19 bases sitting between them. The CDR3 spans 16 residues. This CDR3 reads CASSYGSLAGVHEQYF. The CDR3 bases are TGTGCCAGCAGTTACGGGTCTCTGGCAGGGGTCCACGAGCAGTACTTC.

This chain uses TRBV7-9 with TRBJ1-4; 11 nucleotides line up with TRBD1. CDR1 SEHNR and CDR2 FQNEAQ come from the germline V gene (reference sequence). The CDR3 has 16 residues. V was clipped by 5 bases and J by 4 bases; unmatched bases: 6. CDR3 region: CASSPGQGVLNEKLFF. In nucleotides, the CDR3 is TGTGCCAGCAGCCCGGGACAGGGGGTTCTTAATGAAAAACTGTTTTTT.

The V and J genes are TRBV6-6 and TRBJ1-2; D remains unclear. V lost 0 bases and J lost 6, with 5 bases in between. The length of the CDR3 is 12 residues. Germline V gene data show CDR1 as MNHNY and CDR2 as SVGAGI (reference sequence). CDR3 nucleotide sequence: TGTGCCAGCAGTTACTCAGTAGATGGCTACACCTTC. Translated, it gives CASSYSVDGYTF.

This chain links TRBV29-1 with TRBJ2-7; 7 bases match TRBD2. The junction had 16 bases not matched to a gene; V was cut back by 7 bases and J by 4 bases. Germline CDR1 reads SQVTM; CDR2 reads ANQGSEA. The CDR3 loop spans 15 amino acids. CDR3 sequence reads: CSAHRDSGPYYEQYF. The CDR3, as DNA: TGCAGCGCCCATAGGGATAGCGGGCCTTATTACGAGCAGTACTTC.

The sample holds one count of this clone. The chain links TRBV27 to TRBJ2-7; TRBD1 matches 8 bases. Germline CDR1 MNHEY, CDR2 SMNVEV (reference sequence). V shed 8 bases, J shed 2 bases, and the junction held 5 bases outside the gene matches. The CDR3 has 13 amino acids. The CDR3 loop reads CASQGTGPYEQYF. CDR3 in DNA: TGTGCCAGCCAAGGGACAGGACCCTACGAGCAGTACTTC.

The chain employs TRBV6-4 and TRBJ1-1; tentatively, D is TRBD1 (6 bases). The germline CDR1 and CDR2 sequences are MRHNA and SNTAGT. The CDR3 has 15 residues. V was pared by 3 bases and J by 4 bases, with 15 bases between. The CDR3 here is CASSEETGRSTEAFF. The CDR3 region has the DNA TGTGCCAGCAGTGAAGAAACAGGGCGAAGCACTGAAGCTTTCTTT.

This clone was picked up a small number of times. This specimen includes other DNA sequences encoding the same CDR3. The V gene is TRBV6-5, the J gene TRBJ2-7, with TRBD1 matching over 8 bases. V trimming: 0 bases; J trimming: 3 bases; junction bases outside the gene matches: 7. This CDR3 has 16 amino acids. In germline, CDR1 is MNHEY, CDR2 SVGAGI. The CDR3, as DNA: TGTGCCAGCAGTTACTCGATCGGGACAGGTCGCTACGAGCAGTACTTC. Amino acids: CASSYSIGTGRYEQYF.

This clone was seen a single time. This chain uses TRBV4-3 with TRBJ2-1; 8 nucleotides align to TRBD2. The germline V gene has CDR1 LGHNA and CDR2 YSLEER. The CDR3 totals 14 residues. V lost 4 bases, J lost 4 bases, and 3 bases stayed unmatched. In DNA form, the CDR3 reads TGCGCCAGCAGCCCGGGACTAGTATACAATGAGCAGTTCTTC. Translated: CASSPGLVYNEQFF.

This clone came up a few times. The CDR3 loop is CASSLGVGGTIQYF. The CDR3 nucleotides are TGTGCCAGCAGCTTAGGAGTAGGAGGGACCATTCAGTACTTC. The chain is built from TRBV13 and TRBJ2-4; a possible D gene is TRBD2 (6 bases). With 0 bases removed from V and 9 bases from J, the gap between germline ends came to 12 bases. This CDR3 comprises 14 residues. Germline values: CDR1 PRHDT, CDR2 FYEKMQ (reference sequence).

The gene calls are TRBV5-1 and TRBJ2-5; 12 bases map to TRBD1. Trimming cost V 6 bases and J 5 bases; bases outside gene matches: 5. The CDR3 is made up of 14 amino acids. CDR1 SGHRS and CDR2 YFSETQ come from the germline V gene. The CDR3 nucleotides are TGCGCCAGCACCCGGGACAGGGGGCTGGAGACCCAGTACTTC. It codes for CASTRDRGLETQYF.

This clone was detected once. The genes are TRBV4-3 and TRBJ2-7; TRBD2 matches at 8 bases. The length of the CDR3 is 16 residues. V was pared by 0 bases and J by 0 bases, with 4 bases of the junction left unmatched. Germline CDR1 is LGHNA and CDR2 is YSLEER. The CDR3 DNA is TGCGCCAGCAGCCAAGATCACAGCGGGAGCTCCTACGAGCAGTACTTC. Amino acid sequence: CASSQDHSGSSYEQYF.

The chain has TRBV6-6 and TRBJ1-2; D is possibly TRBD1 (6 bases). CDR1 and CDR2 (germline): MNHNY, SVGAGI (reference sequence). The CDR3 sequence is 14 residues long. The ends were cut back, 2 bases at V and 7 bases at J, with 14 bases in the middle. As DNA, the CDR3 is TGTGCCAGCAGTTACGTCCAGGGGCAAGGTGGCTACACCTTC. Its translation: CASSYVQGQGGYTF.

The chain combines TRBV4-2 with TRBJ2-7; 12 nucleotides line up with TRBD1. V lost 6 bases to trimming and J lost 5 bases; unmatched junction nucleotides: 2. CDR1 LGHNA and CDR2 YNFKEQ come from the germline V gene. The CDR3 is 13 amino acids. The chain's CDR3 is CASRGQGADEQYF. CDR3 DNA sequence: TGTGCCAGCAGGGGACAGGGGGCCGACGAGCAGTACTTC.

The CDR3 DNA follows: TGCGCCAGCAGCTTGGGGGGAGACCAGCCCCAGCATTTT. Protein product: CASSLGGDQPQHF. The chain joins TRBV5-1 to TRBJ1-5; D gene uncertain. CDR1 SGHRS and CDR2 YFSETQ come from the germline V gene. This CDR3 has 13 amino acids. V lost 0 bases to trimming and J lost 7 bases, with 8 bases between them.